The 14 T cell receptor beta chains reported below all come from one sample, sequenced in a study of CD8+ T cells in alopecia areata. Following extraction, RNA underwent reverse transcription to cDNA, which served as the sequencing template. The protocol was immunoSEQ multiplex PCR, while the TCRdb copy is restricted to in-frame clones and leaves out a portion. The sample includes roughly 210,000 clones, around 43% of them seen just once. The sample's treatment: oral pan-JAK inhibitor, 5-10 mg twice daily. Specimen: CD4+ T cells sorted from blood, collected around week 36, from a patient treated with tofacitinib. Every receptor here comes from a human donor with alopecia areata.

The chain is built from TRBV30 and TRBJ2-1; 12 bases match TRBD1. V lost 5 bases to trimming and J lost 7 bases; unmatched junction nucleotides: 6. The CDR3 totals 14 residues. Germline CDR1 is GTSNPN and CDR2 is SVGIG (reference sequence). CDR3 nucleotide sequence: TGTGCCTGGTGCCGGGACAGGGGGCGGAATGAGCAGTTCTTC. Translation: CAWCRDRGRNEQFF.

The genes are TRBV27 and TRBJ1-2, with D uncertain. Between the trimmed V and J ends, which lost 2 bases and 8 bases, there was a span of 12 bases. Germline V gives CDR1 MNHEY, CDR2 SMNVEV (reference sequence). The CDR3 has 13 amino acids. The CDR3 DNA follows: TGTGCCAGCAGTTTAAATCTGATTGGCGGCTACACCTTC. Translating it yields CASSLNLIGGYTF.

This clone was recorded a few times. The chain has TRBV28 and TRBJ1-2; D perhaps matches TRBD1 (6 bases). Germline V gene data show CDR1 as MDHEN and CDR2 as SYDVKM. CDR3 length equals 12 residues. V lost 6 bases to trimming and J lost 8 bases, with 13 bases between them. Here the CDR3 reads CASRLQGKGYTF. The DNA for the CDR3 is TGTGCCAGCAGGTTACAGGGAAAAGGCTACACCTTC.

The chain has TRBV20-1 and TRBJ2-3; D could derive from TRBD1 or TRBD2 (5 bases each). CDR1 is DFQATT and CDR2 is SNEGSKA in the germline V gene (reference sequence). The V end was cut by 7 bases, the J end by 7 bases, with 12 bases between. CDR3 length equals 11 residues. The DNA for the CDR3 is TGCAGTGTCCAGGGACGAAATACGCAGTATTTT. Amino acids: CSVQGRNTQYF.

V gene TRBV7-2 combines with J gene TRBJ1-2, with D perhaps matching TRBD1 (5 bases). The CDR3 sequence is 14 residues long. The V end lost 2 bases, the J end lost 0 bases, and 7 bases lay between the germline ends. Germline V gene sequence: CDR1 SGHTA, CDR2 FQGNSA. The CDR3 DNA reads as TGTGCCAGCAGCTTAATGACAGCTAACTATGGCTACACCTTC. Amino acid sequence: CASSLMTANYGYTF.

This clone appeared a few times. The V and J genes are TRBV7-9 and TRBJ2-5; 10 bases match TRBD2. The CDR3 is 15 residues long. The germline V gene has CDR1 SEHNR and CDR2 FQNEAQ (reference sequence). The V and J ends lost 6 bases and 6 bases, in that order; junction bases with no gene match: 10. This CDR3 is CASRPTGTSAKTQYF. The CDR3 DNA sequence: TGTGCCAGCAGACCAACCGGGACTAGCGCCAAGACCCAGTACTTC.

The chain carries TRBV30 and TRBJ1-1, with a tentative D call TRBD1 (6 bases). Between the trimmed V and J ends, which lost 4 bases and 0 bases, there was a span of 15 bases. The germline CDR1 and CDR2 sequences are GTSNPN and SVGIG (reference sequence). The CDR3 length is 15 residues. CDR3 in DNA: TGTGCCTGGAAGGGGGGGAAGAACATGAACACTGAAGCTTTCTTT. The encoded protein is CAWKGGKNMNTEAFF. Combining the CDR3 with reference TRBV30 and TRBJ1-1 gives the whole variable domain SQTIHQWPATLVQPVGSPLSLECTVEGTSNPNLYWYRQAAGRGLQLLFYSVGIGQISSEVPQNLSASRPQDRQFILSSKKLLLSDSGFYLCAWKGGKNMNTEAFFGQGTRLTVV.

The chain combines TRBV19 with TRBJ2-1; 7 nucleotides line up with TRBD2. The J segment lost 8 bases and the V segment lost 4 bases, leaving 5 bases of the junction unmatched. The CDR3 extends over 13 amino acids. Germline V gene sequence: CDR1 LNHDA, CDR2 SQIVND (reference sequence). DNA of the CDR3: TGTGCCAGTAGTAGGAGCGGGGAGGATGAGCAGTTCTTC. This encodes CASSRSGEDEQFF.

This clone has more than one count but fewer than ten. The same CDR3 can be traced to other DNA sequences in this sample. The V gene is TRBV30, the J gene TRBJ2-1, with D perhaps TRBD2 (5 bases). The germline V and J ends were trimmed by 4 bases and 0 bases, with 10 bases remaining between them. Germline CDR1 is GTSNPN and CDR2 is SVGIG (reference sequence). This CDR3 spans 14 amino acids. CDR3 sequence (DNA): TGTGCCTGGACCCGAGGGAGCTCCTACAATGAGCAGTTCTTC. It translates to CAWTRGSSYNEQFF. Supplemented by reference TRBV30 and TRBJ2-1, the full variable domain reads SQTIHQWPATLVQPVGSPLSLECTVEGTSNPNLYWYRQAAGRGLQLLFYSVGIGQISSEVPQNLSASRPQDRQFILSSKKLLLSDSGFYLCAWTRGSSYNEQFFGPGTRLTVL.

A few counts support this clone. The chain is built from TRBV30 and TRBJ2-1; weak D call: TRBD2 (5 bases). V was trimmed by 7 bases and J by 0 bases, leaving 10 bases between them. Germline V gene sequence: CDR1 GTSNPN, CDR2 SVGIG (reference sequence). This CDR3 comprises 13 residues. As DNA, the CDR3 is TGTGCCTCTCTAGCTAGCTCCTACAATGAGCAGTTCTTC. This translates into CASLASSYNEQFF.

V and J are TRBV4-2 and TRBJ2-7, with 7 bases that match TRBD2. V shed 3 bases, J shed 2 bases, and the junction held 4 bases outside the gene matches. Germline CDR1 LGHNA, CDR2 YNFKEQ. This CDR3 has 14 amino acids. For the CDR3, the DNA is TGTGCCAGCAGCCATGGGACTACTACCTACGAGCAGTACTTC. The encoded protein is CASSHGTTTYEQYF.

The chain is built from TRBV13 and TRBJ2-3; D call uncertain. V lost 5 bases and J 4 bases, leaving 13 bases between the germline ends. The CDR3 is 14 residues long. Germline CDR1 reads PRHDT; CDR2 reads FYEKMQ (reference sequence). The CDR3 DNA follows: TGTGCCAGCAGCCGACCATCTAGTCCAGATACGCAGTATTTT. It codes for CASSRPSSPDTQYF.

The chain recombines TRBV15 with TRBJ2-5, with TRBD1 matching over 7 bases. Trimming cost V 5 bases and J 4 bases; bases outside gene matches: 7. The germline gives CDR1 LNHNV, CDR2 YYDKDF (reference sequence). This CDR3 is 14 amino acids long. CDR3 nucleotides: TGTGCCACCAGCGCACAAGGGGGCAGAGAGACCCAGTACTTC. Translating it yields CATSAQGGRETQYF.

The chain uses TRBV9 and TRBJ2-1; D is undetermined. The CDR3 spans 11 residues. V lost 0 bases to trimming and J lost 8 bases, with 3 bases between them. CDR1 is SGDLS and CDR2 is YYNGEE in the germline V gene. The CDR3 DNA reads as TGTGCCAGCAGCGTAGGTCATGAGCAGTTCTTC. This codes for CASSVGHEQFF.